Shown below are 22 T cell receptor beta chains from a single sample sequenced in a study of blood T cell repertoires in COVID-19. Assay used: immunoSEQ multiplex PCR; TCRdb lists only in-frame clones, some missing. In the table there are 40,000 or so clones, 75% to 90% of which are singletons. Input material: peripheral blood. The source of these receptors is a man aged 60-69 years with active COVID-19.

This sequence joins TRBV19 and TRBJ1-2; weak D call: TRBD1 (5 bases). The germline CDR1 and CDR2 sequences are LNHDA and SQIVND (reference sequence). V was cut by 7 bases and J by 4 bases, with 16 bases left in between. The CDR3 sequence is 14 residues long. CDR3 nucleotide sequence: TGTGCCAGTAACCCTGGGGCAGGACCCTATGGCTACACCTTC. Amino acids: CASNPGAGPYGYTF.

The chain is built from TRBV6-2 or TRBV6-3 and TRBJ2-3, with 16 bases aligning to TRBD2. Trimming removed 4 bases from V and 0 bases from J; junction bases left unmatched: 7. This CDR3 is built from 19 residues. Germline loops: CDR1 MNHEY, CDR2 SVGEGT. CDR3 nucleotide sequence: TGTGCCAGCAGTTCTCCGGGACTAGCGGGAGGGAGAAGCACAGATACGCAGTATTTT. This gives the protein CASSSPGLAGGRSTDTQYF.

The chain links TRBV7-9 to TRBJ2-1; TRBD2 aligns across 7 bases. This CDR3 spans 15 amino acids. V was pared by 0 bases and J by 7 bases, with 6 bases of the junction left unmatched. Germline-derived CDR1 and CDR2 are SEHNR and FQNEAQ (reference sequence). The CDR3 region is CASSLAGGPSNEQFF. DNA for the CDR3: TGTGCCAGCAGCTTAGCGGGAGGGCCGAGTAATGAGCAGTTCTTC.

The chain joins TRBV29-1 to TRBJ1-2; TRBD1 is a possible D gene (6 bases). The CDR3 has 13 residues. V lost 7 bases and J lost 1, with 13 bases in between. CDR1 and CDR2 from the germline V gene are SQVTM and ANQGSEA. The CDR3 bases are TGCAGCGGGGGGGGACATTATAACTATGGCTACACCTTC. Its protein is CSGGGHYNYGYTF.

The chain employs TRBV28 and TRBJ2-7; D gene unclear. Trimming pared 6 bases from V and 0 bases from J, leaving 15 bases between. The germline CDR1 and CDR2 sequences are MDHEN and SYDVKM. CDR3 size: 15 residues. CDR3 residues: CASSPPPPDSYEQYF. In DNA form, the CDR3 reads TGTGCCAGCAGCCCACCCCCGCCAGACTCCTACGAGCAGTACTTC.

The V and J genes are TRBV29-1 and TRBJ1-1; the D is unclear. The CDR3 has 12 amino acids. Germline V gene data show CDR1 as SQVTM and CDR2 as ANQGSEA. Trimming stripped 5 bases from V and 2 bases from J, with 9 bases between. The CDR3 spells CSVWTGNTEAFF. The DNA for the CDR3 is TGCAGCGTTTGGACGGGAAACACTGAAGCTTTCTTT. Full variable domain (outside the CDR3, taken from reference TRBV29-1 and TRBJ1-1): SAVISQKPSRDICQRGTSLTIQCQVDSQVTMMFWYRQQPGQSLTLIATANQGSEATYESGFVIDKFPISRPNLTFSTLTVSNMSPEDSSIYLCSVWTGNTEAFFGQGTRLTVV.

This clone was counted only a few times. The rearrangement joins TRBV14 to TRBJ2-1; 8 nucleotides agree with TRBD2. Germline values: CDR1 SGHDN, CDR2 FVKESK. V gave up 2 bases and J gave up 0 bases; unmatched junction bases: 0. This CDR3 region has 15 residues. CDR3 sequence (DNA): TGTGCCAGCAGCCAAACTAGCGGCTCCTACAATGAGCAGTTCTTC. Translated, it gives CASSQTSGSYNEQFF.

The chain links TRBV2 to TRBJ2-5, with 9 bases aligning to TRBD1. Germline V CDR1 and CDR2: SNHLY, FYNNEI. Unmatched junction bases numbered 8, after V lost 7 bases and J lost 5 bases. The CDR3 runs 14 residues. The CDR3 DNA reads as TGTGCCAGCACCTTGGACAGGGGATGGGAGACCCAGTACTTC. This encodes CASTLDRGWETQYF.

The chain links TRBV24-1 to TRBJ2-3; the D gene is possibly TRBD2 (6 bases). Trimming removed 4 bases at V and 1 base at J, with 8 bases between. The germline V gene encodes CDR1 KGHDR and CDR2 SFDVKD. The CDR3 contains 14 residues. CDR3 in DNA: TGTGCCACCAGTGACCCTAGCGGCACAGATACGCAGTATTTT. This codes for CATSDPSGTDTQYF.

This clone came up a few times. V and J are TRBV6-5 and TRBJ2-7; a weak D match, TRBD1 (6 bases). Germline values: CDR1 MNHEY, CDR2 SVGAGI. V was trimmed by 6 bases and J by 3 bases, leaving 15 bases between them. This CDR3 contains 14 residues. The CDR3 DNA reads TGTGCCAGCAGGTGGTGGGACACTCACTACGAGCAGTACTTC. Amino acids: CASRWWDTHYEQYF.

J is TRBJ2-7 and V is TRBV7-2; TRBD1 agrees at 7 bases. V dropped 7 bases and J dropped 2; count of bases not matched to a gene: 11. CDR1 is SGHTA and CDR2 is FQGNSA in the germline V gene. The CDR3 runs to 15 residues. CDR3 sequence reads: CASKITGTVAYEQYF. CDR3 bases: TGTGCCAGCAAGATAACAGGGACAGTGGCCTACGAGCAGTACTTC.

The J gene is TRBJ2-1, the V gene TRBV5-4; 9 bases line up with TRBD2. This CDR3 spans 17 amino acids. Unmatched junction bases numbered 16, after V lost 5 bases and J lost 7 bases. Germline V gene lookup returns CDR1 SGHNT and CDR2 YYREEE (reference sequence). Here the CDR3 reads CASSSRRGGAGWNEQFF. For the CDR3, the DNA is TGTGCCAGCAGTTCCCGGCGGGGGGGCGCAGGATGGAATGAGCAGTTCTTC.

This chain uses TRBV24-1 with TRBJ2-1; 10 bases align to TRBD2. The CDR3 sequence is 16 residues long. With 0 bases clipped from V and 7 bases from J, the junction kept 5 bases outside the gene matches. Per the germline V gene, CDR1 is KGHDR and CDR2 is SFDVKD. The CDR3 sequence: CATSDLLVAGGNEQFF. The DNA for the CDR3 is TGTGCCACCAGTGATTTGTTGGTAGCGGGGGGTAATGAGCAGTTCTTC.

In its sample, this clone was seen once. The chain carries TRBV19 and TRBJ2-1, with D perhaps TRBD1 (6 bases). The length of the CDR3 is 15 residues. Trimming took off 7 bases at V and 3 bases at J, with 16 bases between the two ends. From germline, CDR1 is LNHDA and CDR2 SQIVND (reference sequence). This chain's CDR3 is CASIGGPPGYNEQFF. CDR3 DNA: TGTGCCAGTATAGGGGGACCCCCAGGCTACAATGAGCAGTTCTTC.

The chain carries TRBV7-9 and TRBJ1-4; 9 nucleotides agree with TRBD1. The germline V gene has CDR1 SEHNR and CDR2 FQNEAQ (reference sequence). The CDR3 runs 13 residues. The J segment lost 13 bases and the V segment lost 6 bases, leaving 9 bases of the junction unmatched. The CDR3 is CASRPRDRVVLFF. The CDR3 nucleotides read TGTGCCAGCAGACCCCGGGACAGGGTAGTACTGTTTTTT. Together with reference TRBV7-9 and TRBJ1-4, the CDR3 gives the full variable domain: DTGVSQNPRHKITKRGQNVTFRCDPISEHNRLYWYRQTLGQGPEFLTYFQNEAQLEKSRLLSDRFSAERPKGSFSTLEIQRTEQGDSAMYLCASRPRDRVVLFFGSGTQLSVL.

The chain joins TRBV7-5 to TRBJ2-5; TRBD1, the table's D call, was not compared with the DNA. TRBV7-5 is an annotated pseudogene. The length of the CDR3 is 13 residues. The CDR3: CARSLDTEETQYF. The CDR3 DNA reads as TGTGCCAGAAGCTTAGACACAGAAGAGACCCAGTACTTC.

The V call is TRBV19, the J call TRBJ1-5; D is possibly TRBD1 (5 bases). Germline CDR1 and CDR2: LNHDA and SQIVND (reference sequence). Between the trimmed V and J ends, which lost 4 bases and 0 bases, there was a span of 13 bases. The CDR3 contains 16 residues. CDR3 nucleotides: TGTGCCAGTAGTACCTTACAGGAGACTAGCAATCAGCCCCAGCATTTT. Its protein is CASSTLQETSNQPQHF.

The genes are TRBV6-5 and TRBJ2-1; perhaps TRBD2 as D (6 bases). Deletions cut 7 bases from V and 1 base from J, with 11 bases between. This CDR3 has 14 amino acids. Germline values: CDR1 MNHEY, CDR2 SVGAGI. The CDR3 spells CASNGGTSYNEQFF. CDR3 in DNA: TGTGCCAGCAACGGCGGGACGTCCTACAATGAGCAGTTCTTC.

The chain is built from TRBV15 and TRBJ1-2; D gene ambiguous. The CDR3 totals 15 residues. The V gene lost 4 bases and the J gene lost 3 bases, with 15 bases spanning the gap. Per germline, CDR1 LNHNV and CDR2 YYDKDF (reference sequence). The CDR3 sequence: CATSKGLFEDYGYTF. The CDR3 region has the DNA TGTGCCACCAGCAAAGGACTTTTCGAGGACTATGGCTACACCTTC.

The V gene is TRBV19, the J gene TRBJ2-2, with no clear D. This CDR3 contains 14 residues. V lost 7 bases and J 8 bases, leaving 17 bases between the germline ends. From germline, CDR1 is LNHDA and CDR2 SQIVND (reference sequence). The DNA for the CDR3 is TGTGCCAGTAAAGTAATCGCGGTGACGGGGGAGCTGTTTTTT. This gives the protein CASKVIAVTGELFF.

This clone was found a few times. The chain employs TRBV7-9 and TRBJ2-5; 9 bases fit TRBD1. Looked up from germline, CDR1 is SEHNR and CDR2 is FQNEAQ (reference sequence). J lost 5 bases, V lost 5 bases, and 3 bases had no gene match. CDR3 length equals 13 residues. CDR3 region: CASSRGTGETQYF. DNA for the CDR3: TGTGCCAGCAGCAGAGGGACAGGGGAGACCCAGTACTTC.

This chain links TRBV9 with TRBJ2-4; D is undetermined. V lost 0 bases and J 8 bases, leaving 12 bases between the germline ends. Germline lookup yields CDR1 SGDLS and CDR2 YYNGEE. This CDR3 spans 14 amino acids. The CDR3 nucleotides read TGTGCCAGCAGCGTAGGACAAACTCTGGACATTCAGTACTTC. Translated: CASSVGQTLDIQYF.